This record concerns one TCR beta chain sequence. As yet, its antigen is unknown. The CDR3 totals 13 residues. Germline values: CDR1 MNHEY, CDR2 SVGAGI. Trimming cost V 7 bases and J 6 bases; bases outside gene matches: 4. Donors showed nominal health when sampled, although they likely had unrecorded immune exposures. Use of 60 Vbeta and 13 Jbeta primers characterized the PCR. Here immunoSEQ multiplex PCR was the method, and the copy in TCRdb shows in-frame clones only, minus some. The data show about 89,000 clones, approximately 71% seen once. This sample stems from a study of cytomegalovirus exposure and HLA in healthy donors. About the research overall: One earlier analysis, a look at some 180 million T cells, found 100 million to 130 million unique TCR beta sequences. Study results and caveats: Reportedly, fewer N-insertions than the approximately 700-donor mean appeared in an Asian-associated ancestry cluster in a later analysis. In a later analysis, HLA-C alleles had the fewest associated TCRs, DRB1 alleles the most.

What was sequenced was PBMCs. This TCR was sampled from a man in his thirties or forties in good health and CMV-seronegative. V is TRBV6-5 and J is TRBJ1-3; 9 bases agree with TRBD1. The CDR3 reads CASKGQGENTIYF. The CDR3 bases are TGTGCCAGCAAGGGACAGGGTGAAAACACCATATATTTT.